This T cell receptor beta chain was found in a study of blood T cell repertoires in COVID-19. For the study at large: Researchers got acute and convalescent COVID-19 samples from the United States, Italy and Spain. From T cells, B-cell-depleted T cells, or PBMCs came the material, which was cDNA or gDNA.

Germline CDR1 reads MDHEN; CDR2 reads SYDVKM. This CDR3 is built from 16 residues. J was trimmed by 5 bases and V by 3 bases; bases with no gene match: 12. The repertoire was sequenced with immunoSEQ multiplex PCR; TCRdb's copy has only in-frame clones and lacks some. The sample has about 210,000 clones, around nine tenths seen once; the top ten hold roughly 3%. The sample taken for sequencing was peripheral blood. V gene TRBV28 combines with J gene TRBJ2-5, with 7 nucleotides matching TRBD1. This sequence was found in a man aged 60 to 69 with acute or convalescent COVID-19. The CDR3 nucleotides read TGTGCCAGCAGTTTGGACAGGTCGAGGGTTCTTGAGACCCAGTACTTC. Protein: CASSLDRSRVLETQYF.